Presented here are 4 T cell receptor beta chains from one specimen sequenced in a study of T cells in Graves' hyperthyroidism and ophthalmopathy. Template material for amplifying TCR beta CDR3 regions consisted of RNA transcripts. With the HTBI primer set, the TCR CDR3 went through a first round of RT-PCR. TCRdb ran MiXCR on the multiplex PCR reads and lists one entry per CDR3 protein. The table has about 270,000 distinct CDR3 sequences, nearly 15% seen once; the top ten hold around 30%. The specimen was blood. Receptors originate from a woman aged 45-59 years with Graves' hyperthyroidism that later progressed to Graves' ophthalmopathy.

This clonotype was recorded at least ten times. The V gene is TRBV7-3, the J gene TRBJ2-1; D unclear. The CDR3 is 15 residues long. Germline CDR1 SGHTA, CDR2 FQGTGA. The V end was cut by 5 bases, the J end by 7 bases, with 18 bases between. The CDR3 loop reads CASSPGGWLQNEQFF. DNA of the CDR3: TGTGCCAGCAGCCCGGGTGGTTGGTTACAGAATGAGCAGTTCTTC.

V gene TRBV20-1 combines with J gene TRBJ2-6; tentatively, D is TRBD1 or TRBD2 (5 bases each). Germline assignment: CDR1 DFQATT and CDR2 SNEGSKA (reference sequence). The CDR3 spans 16 residues. V was pared by 6 bases and J by 5 bases, with 20 bases between. In nucleotides, the CDR3 is TGCAGTGCCCCCGGGACCCTCAGGAGAAGGGCCAACGTCCTGACTTTC. Translating it yields CSAPGTLRRRANVLTF.

Regarding this clonotype: A read error may explain this, as a much larger clone is one base away. The chain carries TRBV7-9 and TRBJ2-5; D unresolved. The V gene's germline CDR1 is SEHNR and CDR2 FQNEAQ (reference sequence). There are 12 residues in the CDR3. CDR3 DNA: TGTGCCAGCAGCTCCCTCCGAGAGATCCAGTACTTC. It codes for CASSSLREIQYF.

This clonotype was detected many times. This rearrangement joins TRBV18 to TRBJ1-1; TRBD1 is a possible D gene (6 bases). Germline assignment: CDR1 KGHSH and CDR2 LQKENI. This CDR3 contains 14 residues. V dropped 2 bases and J dropped 3 bases, with 10 bases sitting between them. The CDR3 protein is CASSPVQGHTEAFF. CDR3 DNA sequence: TGTGCCAGCTCACCAGTACAGGGACACACTGAAGCTTTCTTT. The entire variable domain, with the rest obtained from reference TRBV18 and TRBJ1-1, is as follows: NAGVMQNPRHLVRRRGQEARLRCSPMKGHSHVYWYRQLPEEGLKFMVYLQKENIIDESGMPKERFSAEFPKEGPSILRIQQVVRGDSAAYFCASSPVQGHTEAFFGQGTRLTVV.